This TCR beta chain appears in the sequencing data of a study of radiotherapy plus CTLA-4 blockade in lung cancer. Study-level background: With 31% of patients having disease control, objective responses were seen in about 18%.

TCRdb's copy holds only in-frame clones and misses some; the assay was immunoSEQ multiplex PCR. The sample has some 40,000 clones, roughly four fifths seen once. Treatment of patients with chemo-refractory metastatic non-small-cell lung cancer consisted of focal radiation plus CTLA-4 blockade with ipilimumab. Study findings and constraints: How blood T cell clones changed early, along with interferon-beta, reportedly forecast response best. Expansion in blood of tumor-derived TCR clones was seen after radiotherapy plus ipilimumab.

Points on this clone: Antigen unknown.

The trim removed 6 bases at V and 0 bases at J, leaving 4 bases unmatched. CDR3 length equals 15 residues. Germline V gives CDR1 MDHEN, CDR2 SYDVKM. The TCR was taken from a human donor with non-small cell lung cancer whose response to radiotherapy plus ipilimumab could not be evaluated. The chain couples TRBV28 to TRBJ2-7; 11 nucleotides align to TRBD2. The material sequenced was peripheral blood, taken from a patient treated with radiotherapy plus ipilimumab. CDR3 DNA sequence: TGTGCCAGCAGGCTAGCGGGGGGAAGCTCCTACGAGCAGTACTTC. Encoded protein: CASRLAGGSSYEQYF.